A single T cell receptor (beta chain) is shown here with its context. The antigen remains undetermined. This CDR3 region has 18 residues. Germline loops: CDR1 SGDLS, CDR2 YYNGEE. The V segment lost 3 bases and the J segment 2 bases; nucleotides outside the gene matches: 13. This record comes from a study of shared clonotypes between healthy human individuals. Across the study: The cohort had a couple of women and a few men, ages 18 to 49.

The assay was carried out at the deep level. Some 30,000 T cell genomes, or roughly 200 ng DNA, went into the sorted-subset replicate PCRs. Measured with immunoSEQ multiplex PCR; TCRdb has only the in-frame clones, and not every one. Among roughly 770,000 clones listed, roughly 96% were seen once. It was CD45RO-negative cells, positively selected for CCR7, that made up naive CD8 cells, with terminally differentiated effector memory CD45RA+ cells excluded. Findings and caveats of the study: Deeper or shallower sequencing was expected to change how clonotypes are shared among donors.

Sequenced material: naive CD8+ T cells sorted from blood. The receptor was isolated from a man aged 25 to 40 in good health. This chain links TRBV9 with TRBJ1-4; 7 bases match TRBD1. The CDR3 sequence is CASSEHTGALSTNEKLFF. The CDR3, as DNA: TGTGCCAGCAGCGAACATACAGGGGCCCTTTCGACTAATGAAAAACTGTTTTTT.